The 20 T cell receptor beta chains presented below share a single source sample, sequenced in a study of shared clonotypes between healthy human individuals. TCRdb's copy holds only in-frame clones and misses some; the assay was immunoSEQ multiplex PCR. In the table there are under 1,100,000 clones, around 76% of which are singletons. Sequenced material: memory CD4+ T cells sorted from blood. Subset of the sample: CD45RA-negative fraction. The receptors stem from a man aged 18 to 29 in good health.

The rearrangement links TRBV5-1 to TRBJ2-5, with TRBD2 as a possible D gene (6 bases). In germline, CDR1 is SGHRS, CDR2 YFSETQ. Trimming cost V 5 bases and J 4 bases, with 15 bases left between them. The CDR3 totals 14 residues. The CDR3 DNA is TGCGCCAGCAGGGATACGGGAGCGTCAGAGACCCAGTACTTC. Amino acids: CASRDTGASETQYF.

The rearrangement joins TRBV9 to TRBJ2-2; 14 nucleotides match TRBD2. Germline-derived CDR1 and CDR2 are SGDLS and YYNGEE. The CDR3 contains 16 residues. The V segment lost 2 bases and the J segment 6 bases; nucleotides outside the gene matches: 3. The CDR3 spells CASSVTSGRAPGELFF. The CDR3 bases are TGTGCCAGCAGCGTGACTAGCGGGAGGGCCCCCGGGGAGCTGTTTTTT. The variable domain in full, with the rest retrieved from reference TRBV9 and TRBJ2-2, is DSGVTQTPKHLITATGQRVTLRCSPRSGDLSVYWYQQSLDQGLQFLIQYYNGEERAKGNILERFSAQQFPDLHSELNLSSLELGDSALYFCASSVTSGRAPGELFFGEGSRLTVL.

This chain's CDR3 is CASSFLPENTEAFF. In DNA, the CDR3 is TGTGCCAGCAGCTTTCTTCCAGAGAACACTGAAGCTTTCTTT. J is TRBJ1-1 and V is TRBV7-6; no clear D. V was clipped by 3 bases and J by 1 base, with 9 bases between them. The CDR3 runs to 14 residues. CDR1 SGHVS and CDR2 FNYEAQ come from the germline V gene.

This clone has a single count. The V call is TRBV7-2, the J call TRBJ2-3; 8 bases match TRBD2. The germline V gene encodes CDR1 SGHTA and CDR2 FQGNSA. V shed 7 bases and J 2 bases; nucleotides not matched to a gene: 11. The CDR3 has 16 amino acids. The DNA of the CDR3 is TGTGCCAGCAACCGGGGGGGCGGGACCCACACAGATACGCAGTATTTT. Residues: CASNRGGGTHTDTQYF.

This chain uses TRBV7-9 with TRBJ1-2; D is unresolved. Trimming removed 2 bases at V and 8 bases at J, with 9 bases between. Germline CDR1 SEHNR, CDR2 FQNEAQ (reference sequence). The CDR3 is 12 amino acids. The CDR3 DNA is TGTGCCAGCAGCTTAATCGGAGGGGGCTACACCTTC. Protein: CASSLIGGGYTF.

This clone was detected a few times. This chain connects TRBV4-2 to TRBJ2-1; D not resolved. This CDR3 is 16 amino acids long. Germline loops: CDR1 LGHNA, CDR2 YNFKEQ. With 0 bases removed from V and 5 bases from J, the gap between germline ends came to 14 bases. CDR3 sequence: CASSQELGYGHNEQFF. Here the CDR3 DNA reads TGTGCCAGCAGCCAAGAGTTAGGATACGGTCACAATGAGCAGTTCTTC.

The chain combines TRBV5-1 with TRBJ2-5; the match to TRBD2 covers 12 bases. Germline values: CDR1 SGHRS, CDR2 YFSETQ. The CDR3 runs 16 residues. V dropped 2 bases and J dropped 1; count of bases not matched to a gene: 3. The CDR3 is CASSFETSGGQETQYF. The CDR3, as DNA: TGCGCCAGCAGCTTCGAGACTAGCGGGGGCCAAGAGACCCAGTACTTC.

The V and J genes are TRBV25-1 and TRBJ2-5; D is unclear. The J call may be faulty, since TRBJ2-7 better matches the DNA end. Germline CDR1 reads MGHDK; CDR2 reads SYGVNS. The CDR3 has 12 amino acids. The CDR3 bases are TGTGCCAGCATCGGATGGGCCAACGAGCAGTACTTC. Its protein product is CASIGWANEQYF.

V and J are TRBV5-1 and TRBJ2-1; no clear D gene. Per the germline V gene, CDR1 is SGHRS and CDR2 is YFSETQ. CDR3 length: 16 residues. Trimming shortened V by 4 bases and J by 0 bases, and 14 bases separated the two germline ends. CDR3 in amino acids: CASSPDGSFSYNEQFF. The CDR3 region has the DNA TGCGCCAGCAGCCCCGACGGTAGTTTCTCCTACAATGAGCAGTTCTTC.

V is TRBV6-6 and J is TRBJ1-2; the D is unclear. This CDR3 has 14 amino acids. In germline, CDR1 is MNHNY, CDR2 SVGAGI (reference sequence). Between the trimmed V and J ends, which lost 6 bases and 8 bases, there was a span of 19 bases. The CDR3 sequence is CASSQGPSGGGYTF. The CDR3 DNA reads TGTGCCAGCAGCCAAGGACCCTCGGGAGGGGGCTACACCTTC.

The genes are TRBV18 and TRBJ2-1, with D possibly matching TRBD2 (6 bases). The CDR3 is 17 amino acids. The germline V gene has CDR1 KGHSH and CDR2 LQKENI. V shed 4 bases and J shed 1 base, with 17 bases lying between them. CDR3 DNA sequence: TGTGCCAGCTCACTTAACTTCATAGCGGCTTCCTACAATGAGCAGTTCTTC. Translation gives CASSLNFIAASYNEQFF.

J is TRBJ1-2 and V is TRBV11-2; D is possibly TRBD1 (5 bases). The CDR3 covers 15 residues. The germline CDR1 and CDR2 sequences are SGHAT and FQNNGV. V lost 0 bases, J lost 4 bases, and 12 bases lay in between. The CDR3 coding sequence is TGTGCCAGCAGCTTAGATCCGGTCGGGGGCTATGGCTACACCTTC. Residues: CASSLDPVGGYGYTF.

Comments on this clone: This specimen includes other DNA sequences encoding the same CDR3. The chain is built from TRBV5-4 and TRBJ1-2; D is undetermined. Trimming shortened V by 0 bases and J by 2 bases, and 5 bases separated the two germline ends. Germline lookup yields CDR1 SGHNT and CDR2 YYREEE (reference sequence). CDR3 length: 13 residues. CDR3 protein: CASSLDGNYGYTF. The CDR3 DNA reads as TGTGCCAGCAGCTTGGACGGAAACTATGGCTACACCTTC.

This sequence joins TRBV4-2 and TRBJ1-4, with 12 nucleotides matching TRBD1. V shed 4 bases, J shed 5 bases, and the junction held 2 bases outside the gene matches. The germline V gene encodes CDR1 LGHNA and CDR2 YNFKEQ. CDR3 length: 15 residues. This chain's CDR3 is CASSPGQGANEKLFF. The CDR3 bases are TGTGCCAGCAGCCCGGGACAGGGGGCGAATGAAAAACTGTTTTTT.

This clone was counted a few times. The same CDR3 can be traced to other DNA sequences in this sample. CDR3 amino acids: CASSIDLGRANEQFF. The CDR3 DNA follows: TGTGCCAGTAGTATAGACCTCGGCAGGGCTAATGAGCAGTTCTTC. The chain recombines TRBV19 with TRBJ2-1, with a possible D match to TRBD1 (5 bases). Germline V gene sequence: CDR1 LNHDA, CDR2 SQIVND (reference sequence). Trimming stripped 0 bases from V and 7 bases from J, with 13 bases between. The CDR3 consists of 15 residues.

In this sample, this clone turned up a few times. The CDR3 loop reads CAISAGFTDSPLHF. CDR3 in DNA: TGTGCCATCTCCGCAGGGTTTACGGATTCACCCCTCCACTTT. The chain recombines TRBV10-3 with TRBJ1-6; tentative D call: TRBD1 (5 bases). V lost 8 bases and J lost 8, with 16 bases in between. The CDR3 covers 14 residues. CDR1 is ENHRY, CDR2 SYGVKD, per germline.

CDR3 coding DNA: TGTGCCAGCAGCGCCGGCCTAGACAGTTATAGCAATCAGCCCCAGCATTTT. Translated: CASSAGLDSYSNQPQHF. The rearrangement links TRBV5-8 to TRBJ1-5, with D possibly matching TRBD1 (5 bases). Per germline, CDR1 SGHTS and CDR2 YDEGEE. The CDR3 loop spans 17 amino acids. Between the trimmed V and J ends, which lost 4 bases and 0 bases, there was a span of 17 bases.

The rearrangement uses TRBV28 and TRBJ1-5, with D perhaps matching TRBD1 (6 bases). This CDR3 is 14 amino acids long. Per the germline V gene, CDR1 is MDHEN and CDR2 is SYDVKM. Trimming took 6 bases from V and 6 from J, leaving 15 bases between them. The CDR3: CASRTYREGQPQHF. DNA of the CDR3: TGTGCCAGCAGAACCTACAGGGAGGGTCAGCCCCAGCATTTT.

This clone has more than one count but fewer than ten. The chain combines TRBV27 with TRBJ1-6; the D is unclear. Germline V gives CDR1 MNHEY, CDR2 SMNVEV (reference sequence). The CDR3 has 16 residues. V was cut by 5 bases and J by 0 bases, with 11 bases left in between. CDR3 nucleotide sequence: TGTGCCAGCAGTCTAGAGGTGAGCTCCTATAATTCACCCCTCCACTTT. It specifies CASSLEVSSYNSPLHF.

The J gene is TRBJ1-1, the V gene TRBV30; 7 bases are shared with TRBD1. Losses at the gene ends were 4 bases for V and 6 bases for J; bases not matched to a gene: 8. From germline, CDR1 is GTSNPN and CDR2 SVGIG (reference sequence). This CDR3 has 13 residues. CDR3 sequence (DNA): TGTGCCTGGATCTACAGGGGAGGGCCTGAAGCTTTCTTT. Translated: CAWIYRGGPEAFF. Drawing the rest from reference TRBV30 and TRBJ1-1, the complete variable domain is SQTIHQWPATLVQPVGSPLSLECTVEGTSNPNLYWYRQAAGRGLQLLFYSVGIGQISSEVPQNLSASRPQDRQFILSSKKLLLSDSGFYLCAWIYRGGPEAFFGQGTRLTVV.